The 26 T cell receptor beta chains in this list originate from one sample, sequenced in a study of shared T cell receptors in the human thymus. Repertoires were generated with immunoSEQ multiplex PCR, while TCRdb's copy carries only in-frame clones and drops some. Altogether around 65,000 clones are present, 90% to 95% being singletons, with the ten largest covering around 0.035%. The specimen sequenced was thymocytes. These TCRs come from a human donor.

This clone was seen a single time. CDR3: CAVEAFGNTIYF. DNA for the CDR3: TGTGCCGTCGAGGCCTTTGGAAACACCATATATTTT. The chain is built from TRBV6-6 and TRBJ1-3; D gene unclear. The CDR3 sequence is 12 residues long. Trimming shortened V by 11 bases and J by 3 bases, and 11 bases separated the two germline ends. Germline assignment: CDR1 MNHNY and CDR2 SVGAGI (reference sequence).

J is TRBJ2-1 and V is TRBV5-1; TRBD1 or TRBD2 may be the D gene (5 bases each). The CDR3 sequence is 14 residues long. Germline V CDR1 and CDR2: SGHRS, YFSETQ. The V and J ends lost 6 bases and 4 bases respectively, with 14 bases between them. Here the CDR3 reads CASTYRDLYNEQFF. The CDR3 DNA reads TGCGCCAGCACCTACCGGGACCTGTACAATGAGCAGTTCTTC.

In DNA, the CDR3 is TGTGCCAGCAGCTTAAGGCCGATTTCTCCATACGAGCAGTACTTC. It encodes CASSLRPISPYEQYF. The J gene is TRBJ2-7, the V gene TRBV11-2; no clear D. The CDR3 runs 15 residues. Germline-derived CDR1 and CDR2 are SGHAT and FQNNGV. The ends were cut back, 2 bases at V and 4 bases at J, with 15 bases in the middle.

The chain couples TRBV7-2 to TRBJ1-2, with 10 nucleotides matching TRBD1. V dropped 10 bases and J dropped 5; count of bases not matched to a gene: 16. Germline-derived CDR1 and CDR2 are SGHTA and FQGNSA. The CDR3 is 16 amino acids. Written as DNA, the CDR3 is TGTGCCACCTTAACCTTGGGACAGGGGATTTTTTATGGCTACACCTTC. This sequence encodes CATLTLGQGIFYGYTF. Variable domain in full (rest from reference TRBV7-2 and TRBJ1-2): GAGVSQSPSNKVTEKGKDVELRCDPISGHTALYWYRQSLGQGLEFLIYFQGNSAPDKSGLPSDRFSAERTGGSVSTLTIQRTQQEDSAVYLCATLTLGQGIFYGYTFGSGTRLTVV.

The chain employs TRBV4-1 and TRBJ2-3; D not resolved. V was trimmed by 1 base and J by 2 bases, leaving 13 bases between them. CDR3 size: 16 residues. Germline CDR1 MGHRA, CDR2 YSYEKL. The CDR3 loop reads CASSQVRSRNTDTQYF. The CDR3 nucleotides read TGCGCCAGCAGCCAAGTACGGAGCAGGAACACAGATACGCAGTATTTT.

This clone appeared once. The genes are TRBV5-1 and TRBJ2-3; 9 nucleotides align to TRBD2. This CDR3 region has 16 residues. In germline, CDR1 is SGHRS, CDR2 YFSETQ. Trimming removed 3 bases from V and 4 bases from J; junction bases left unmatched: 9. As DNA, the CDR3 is TGCGCCAGCAGCTGTGTTTCTAGCGGGGAGGCAGATACGCAGTATTTT. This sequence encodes CASSCVSSGEADTQYF.

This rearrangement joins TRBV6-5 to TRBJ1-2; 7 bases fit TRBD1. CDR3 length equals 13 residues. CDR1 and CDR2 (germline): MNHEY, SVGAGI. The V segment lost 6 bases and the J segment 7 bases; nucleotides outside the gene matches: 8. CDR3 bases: TGTGCCAGCAGCGCCAGGGGGGAGGGTGGCTACACCTTC. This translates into CASSARGEGGYTF.

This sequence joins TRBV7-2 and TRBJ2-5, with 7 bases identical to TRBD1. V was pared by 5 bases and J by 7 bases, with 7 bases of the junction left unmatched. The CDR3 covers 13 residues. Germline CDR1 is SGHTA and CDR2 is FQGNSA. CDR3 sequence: CASSPTGAGTQYF. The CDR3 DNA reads TGTGCCAGCAGCCCTACAGGGGCGGGGACCCAGTACTTC.

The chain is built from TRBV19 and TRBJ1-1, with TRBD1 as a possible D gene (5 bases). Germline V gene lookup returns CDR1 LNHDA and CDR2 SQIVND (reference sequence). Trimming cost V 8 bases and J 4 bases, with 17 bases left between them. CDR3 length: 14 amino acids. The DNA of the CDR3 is TGTGCCAGTCTAGGGCCCGGGACTAGCACTGAAGCTTTCTTT. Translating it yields CASLGPGTSTEAFF.

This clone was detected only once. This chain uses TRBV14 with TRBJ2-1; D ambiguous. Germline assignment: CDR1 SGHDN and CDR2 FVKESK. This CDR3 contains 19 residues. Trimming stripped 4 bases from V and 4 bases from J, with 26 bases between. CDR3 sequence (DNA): TGTGCCAGCAGCCCCCCGAGAGGCAGGAATCCGTCGAGTTACAATGAGCAGTTCTTC. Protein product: CASSPPRGRNPSSYNEQFF.

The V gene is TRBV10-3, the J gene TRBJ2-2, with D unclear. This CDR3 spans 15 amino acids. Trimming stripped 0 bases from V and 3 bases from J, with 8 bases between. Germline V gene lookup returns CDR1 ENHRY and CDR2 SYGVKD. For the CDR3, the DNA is TGTGCCATCAGTGAGTCGGAACAGTACACCGGGGAGCTGTTTTTT. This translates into CAISESEQYTGELFF.

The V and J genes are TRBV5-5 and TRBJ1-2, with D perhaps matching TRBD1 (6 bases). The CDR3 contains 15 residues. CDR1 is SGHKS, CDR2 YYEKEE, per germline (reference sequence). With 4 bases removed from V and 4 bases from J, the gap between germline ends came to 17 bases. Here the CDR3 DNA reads TGTGCCAGCAGCGAGAGAATGGGACATGGCTATGGCTACACCTTC. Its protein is CASSERMGHGYGYTF.

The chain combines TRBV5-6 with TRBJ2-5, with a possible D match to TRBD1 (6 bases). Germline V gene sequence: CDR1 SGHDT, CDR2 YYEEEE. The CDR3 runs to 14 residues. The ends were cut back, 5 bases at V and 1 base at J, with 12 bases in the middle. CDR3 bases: TGTGCCAGCAGGGAGACAGGAGTCCAAGAGACCCAGTACTTC. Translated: CASRETGVQETQYF.

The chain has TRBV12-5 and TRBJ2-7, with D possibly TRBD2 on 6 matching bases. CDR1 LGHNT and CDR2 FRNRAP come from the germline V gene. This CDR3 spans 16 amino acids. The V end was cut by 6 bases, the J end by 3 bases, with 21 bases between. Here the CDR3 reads CASGRIGGRGHYEQYF. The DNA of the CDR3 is TGTGCTAGTGGCCGTATCGGAGGGCGGGGTCACTACGAGCAGTACTTC.

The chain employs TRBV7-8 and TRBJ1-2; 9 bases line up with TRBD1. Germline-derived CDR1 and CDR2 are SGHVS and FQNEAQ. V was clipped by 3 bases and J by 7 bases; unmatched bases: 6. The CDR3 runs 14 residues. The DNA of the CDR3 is TGTGCCAGCAGCTTGGGGGACAGGGAGGGTGGCTACACCTTC. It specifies CASSLGDREGGYTF.

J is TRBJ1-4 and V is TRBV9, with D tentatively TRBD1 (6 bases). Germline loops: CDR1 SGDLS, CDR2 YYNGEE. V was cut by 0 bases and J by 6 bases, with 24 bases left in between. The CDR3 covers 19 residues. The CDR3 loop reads CASSVGPVRGWQDHEKLFF. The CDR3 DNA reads TGTGCCAGCAGCGTAGGCCCCGTCAGGGGATGGCAGGATCATGAAAAACTGTTTTTT. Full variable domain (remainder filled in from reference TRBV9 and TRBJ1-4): DSGVTQTPKHLITATGQRVTLRCSPRSGDLSVYWYQQSLDQGLQFLIQYYNGEERAKGNILERFSAQQFPDLHSELNLSSLELGDSALYFCASSVGPVRGWQDHEKLFFGSGTQLSVL.

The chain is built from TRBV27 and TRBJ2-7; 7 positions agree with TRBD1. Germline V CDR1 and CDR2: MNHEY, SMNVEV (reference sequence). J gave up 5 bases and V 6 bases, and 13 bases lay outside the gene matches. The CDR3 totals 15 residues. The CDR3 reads CASSSGTASRDEQYF. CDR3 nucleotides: TGTGCCAGCAGCTCAGGGACAGCCTCCAGGGACGAGCAGTACTTC.

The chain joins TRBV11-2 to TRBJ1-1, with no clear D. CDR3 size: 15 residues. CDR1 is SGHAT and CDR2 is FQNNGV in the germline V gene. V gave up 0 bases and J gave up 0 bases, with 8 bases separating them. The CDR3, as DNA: TGTGCCAGCAGCTTAGATCGGACGGTGAACACTGAAGCTTTCTTT. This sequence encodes CASSLDRTVNTEAFF. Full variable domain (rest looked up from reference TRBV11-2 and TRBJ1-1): EAGVAQSPRYKIIEKRQSVAFWCNPISGHATLYWYQQILGQGPKLLIQFQNNGVVDDSQLPKDRFSAERLKGVDSTLKIQPAKLEDSAVYLCASSLDRTVNTEAFFGQGTRLTVV.

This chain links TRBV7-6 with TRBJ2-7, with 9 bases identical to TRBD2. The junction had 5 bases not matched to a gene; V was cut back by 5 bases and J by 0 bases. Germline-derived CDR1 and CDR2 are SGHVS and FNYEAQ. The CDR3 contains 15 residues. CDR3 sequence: CASSLSGGISYEQYF. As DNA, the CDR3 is TGTGCCAGCAGCCTTAGCGGGGGTATCTCCTACGAGCAGTACTTC. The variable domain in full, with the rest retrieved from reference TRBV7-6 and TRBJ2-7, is GAGVSQSPRYKVTKRGQDVALRCDPISGHVSLYWYRQALGQGPEFLTYFNYEAQQDKSGLPNDRFSAERPEGSISTLTIQRTEQRDSAMYRCASSLSGGISYEQYFGPGTRLTVT.

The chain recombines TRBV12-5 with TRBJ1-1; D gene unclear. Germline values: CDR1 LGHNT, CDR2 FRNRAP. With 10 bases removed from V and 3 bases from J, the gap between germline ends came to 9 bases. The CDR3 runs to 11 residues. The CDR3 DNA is TGTGCTAAAAAAGTCGACACTGAAGCTTTCTTT. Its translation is CAKKVDTEAFF.

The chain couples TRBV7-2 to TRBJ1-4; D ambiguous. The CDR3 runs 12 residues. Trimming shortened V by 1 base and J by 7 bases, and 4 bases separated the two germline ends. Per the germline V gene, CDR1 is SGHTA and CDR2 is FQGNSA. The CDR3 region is CASSLVSEKLFF. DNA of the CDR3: TGTGCCAGCAGCTTAGTGTCTGAAAAACTGTTTTTT.

In DNA form, the CDR3 reads TGTGCCAGCAGCTTGAAGAGAACAGGACAATTAGAATCCCGTCAGCCCCAGCATTTT. This translates into CASSLKRTGQLESRQPQHF. The V and J genes are TRBV7-6 and TRBJ1-5, with D tentatively TRBD1 (5 bases). Deletions cut 3 bases from V and 6 bases from J, with 27 bases between. Germline V gene sequence: CDR1 SGHVS, CDR2 FNYEAQ. The CDR3 contains 19 residues. The whole variable domain, filled in from reference TRBV7-6 and TRBJ1-5, reads GAGVSQSPRYKVTKRGQDVALRCDPISGHVSLYWYRQALGQGPEFLTYFNYEAQQDKSGLPNDRFSAERPEGSISTLTIQRTEQRDSAMYRCASSLKRTGQLESRQPQHFGDGTRLSIL.

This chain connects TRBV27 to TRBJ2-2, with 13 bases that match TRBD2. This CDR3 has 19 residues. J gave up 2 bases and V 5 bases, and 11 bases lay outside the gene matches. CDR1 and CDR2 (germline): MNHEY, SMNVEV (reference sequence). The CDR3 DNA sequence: TGTGCCAGCAGTCCCACTACTAGCGGGGGGGCCGAAAACACCGGGGAGCTGTTTTTT. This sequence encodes CASSPTTSGGAENTGELFF.

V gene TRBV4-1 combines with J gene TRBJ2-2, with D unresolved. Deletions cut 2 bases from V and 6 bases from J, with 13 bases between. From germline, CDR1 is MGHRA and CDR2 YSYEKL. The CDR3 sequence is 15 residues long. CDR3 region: CASSQSEDYSGELFF. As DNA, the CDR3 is TGCGCCAGCAGCCAATCAGAGGATTATTCCGGGGAGCTGTTTTTT.

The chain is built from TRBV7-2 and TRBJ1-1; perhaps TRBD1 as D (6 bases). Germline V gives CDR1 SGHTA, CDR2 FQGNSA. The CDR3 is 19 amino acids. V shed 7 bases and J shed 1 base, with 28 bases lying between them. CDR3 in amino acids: CASKRGRGKRFLRNTEAFF. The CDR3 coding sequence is TGTGCCAGCAAAAGGGGGAGGGGGAAACGATTTCTTCGGAACACTGAAGCTTTCTTT.

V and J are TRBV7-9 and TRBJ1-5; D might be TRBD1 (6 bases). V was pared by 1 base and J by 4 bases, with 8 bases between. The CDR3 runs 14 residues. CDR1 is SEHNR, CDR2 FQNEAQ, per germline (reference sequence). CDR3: CASSLGGPNQPQHF. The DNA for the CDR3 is TGTGCCAGCAGCTTAGGGGGGCCTAATCAGCCCCAGCATTTT.